This TCR beta chain was documented in a study of Ad26.COV2.S vaccination and SARS-CoV-2 variants. Data came from immunoSEQ multiplex PCR; TCRdb stores just in-frame clones and leaves some out. The repertoire includes roughly 500,000 clones, about 88% of them detected once, and over 2% sits in the top ten. Per the germline V gene, CDR1 is SNHLY and CDR2 is FYNNEI. With 3 bases clipped from V and 6 bases from J, the junction kept 18 bases outside the gene matches. The length of the CDR3 is 18 residues. Notes on the study in general: Following vaccination, spike-specific CD8+ and CD4+ T cell responses reportedly exhibited substantial breadth. Assessments of TCR breadth and depth may have underestimated the total T cell responses.

Treatment of the sample: over 15 received Ad26.COV2.S at low or high dose, single or two shots; several received placebo; per-sample allocation not given. The study sampled participants on day 63 after the first vaccine or placebo injection. The shot given was an Ad26 vector that makes Wuhan-strain SARS-CoV-2 spike. About this clone itself: What it binds is unknown.

This chain links TRBV2 with TRBJ1-2, with TRBD1 matching 8 bases. This clonotype was sampled from a person aged 18 to 59 who received the Ad26.COV2.S COVID-19 vaccine or a placebo. This material consisted of peripheral blood, taken in a trial of Ad26.COV2.S vaccine versus placebo. The CDR3 protein is CASSDLYYISRGPNGYTF. For the CDR3, the DNA is TGTGCCAGCAGTGATCTATACTACATCTCCAGGGGGCCTAATGGCTACACCTTC. The full variable domain, with the rest looked up from reference TRBV2 and TRBJ1-2, is EPEVTQTPSHQVTQMGQEVILRCVPISNHLYFYWYRQILGQKVEFLVSFYNNEISEKSEIFDDQFSVERPDGSNFTLKIRSTKLEDSAMYFCASSDLYYISRGPNGYTFGSGTRLTVV.